There are many counts of the clone carrying this T cell receptor beta chain. The data originate from a study of T-cell memory formation after mild COVID-19. V was pared by 1 base and J by 0 bases, with 11 bases between. Germline V gives CDR1 SGHTA, CDR2 FQGTGA. This CDR3 has 16 residues. TCRdb ran MiXCR on the 5' RACE reads and lists one entry per CDR3 protein. This table has about 270,000 distinct CDR3 sequences, about 16% appearing once. Specimen: PBMCs or a T cell subset sorted from them (not recorded which). This sequence joins TRBV7-3 and TRBJ2-3; D unresolved. The sequence was collected from an adult woman who had mild COVID-19 (a few samples of this study predate the infection). Cell type and time point are not known. The DNA for the CDR3 is TGTGCCAGCAGCTTAAGAGCTGGTGCTAGCACAGATACGCAGTATTTT. It codes for CASSLRAGASTDTQYF.